This T cell receptor (beta chain) was identified in a study of identical twins. CDR1 and CDR2 (germline): LNHNV, YYDKDF (reference sequence). Trimming removed 4 bases from V and 11 bases from J; junction bases left unmatched: 8. There are 15 residues in the CDR3. This clonotype has more than one count but fewer than ten. Template switching added a universal primer site; cDNA carried unique molecular identifiers. TCRdb processed the 5' RACE reads anew with MiXCR; each CDR3 protein has one entry. The table has about 530,000 distinct CDR3 sequences, around 15% seen once. This sample also belongs to another study, concerning yellow fever vaccine responses in identical twins.

The receptor was isolated from a woman in her late teens or twenties in good health. Sequenced input: CD4+ T cells sorted from blood. The chain combines TRBV15 with TRBJ1-4, with TRBD1 matching over 12 bases. The chain's CDR3 is CATSTPGQGAYKLFF. DNA of the CDR3: TGTGCCACCAGCACCCCGGGACAGGGGGCCTATAAACTGTTTTTT.